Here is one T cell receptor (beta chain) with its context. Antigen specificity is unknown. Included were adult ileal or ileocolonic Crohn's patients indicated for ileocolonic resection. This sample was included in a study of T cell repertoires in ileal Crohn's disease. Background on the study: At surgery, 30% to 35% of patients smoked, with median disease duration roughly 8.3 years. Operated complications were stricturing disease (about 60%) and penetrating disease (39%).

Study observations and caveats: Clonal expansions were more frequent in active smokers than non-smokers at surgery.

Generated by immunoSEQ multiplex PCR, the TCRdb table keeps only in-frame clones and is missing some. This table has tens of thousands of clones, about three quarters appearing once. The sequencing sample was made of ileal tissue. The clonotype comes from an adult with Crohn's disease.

The CDR3: CASSTYTGEKPQHF. As DNA, the CDR3 is TGTGCCAGCAGCACATATACAGGGGAGAAGCCCCAGCATTTT. This rearrangement joins TRBV5-6 to TRBJ1-5; 7 nucleotides match TRBD1. This CDR3 has 14 residues. Germline CDR1 is SGHDT and CDR2 is YYEEEE. V shed 4 bases and J 8 bases; nucleotides not matched to a gene: 9.